Shown below are 22 T cell receptor beta chains from a single sample sequenced in a study of metastatic and nonmetastatic thyroid tumors. Patients were all untreated before their thyroid surgery. TCRdb re-called clones via MiXCR from the PCR reads. This sample carries 21,000 or so clones, 18% of them seen once, and the ten largest clones take more than 20%. The specimen sequenced was blood. Receptors originate from a male donor with papillary thyroid cancer or a benign thyroid nodule (not recorded which). Some clones in this sample may be carry-over from other donors' samples.

This clone was seen a few times. This chain connects TRBV5-6 to TRBJ2-1, with D possibly matching TRBD1 (5 bases). Deletions cut 0 bases from V and 1 base from J, with 8 bases between. The CDR3 extends over 15 amino acids. Germline lookup yields CDR1 SGHDT and CDR2 YYEEEE. This CDR3 is CASSLGQYSYNEQFF. The CDR3 DNA reads TGTGCCAGCAGCTTGGGACAGTATTCCTACAATGAGCAGTTCTTC.

This clone was recorded at least ten times. The chain recombines TRBV28 with TRBJ2-2, with TRBD1 as a possible D gene (5 bases). In germline, CDR1 is MDHEN, CDR2 SYDVKM. The CDR3 spans 13 residues. Trimming left V 3 bases short and J 8 bases short, with 10 bases between. This chain's CDR3 is CASSFRVSGELFF. For the CDR3, the DNA is TGTGCCAGCAGTTTCAGGGTATCGGGGGAGCTGTTTTTT.

The rearrangement joins TRBV5-4 to TRBJ1-6; 8 bases are shared with TRBD1. Germline V gene lookup returns CDR1 SGHNT and CDR2 YYREEE (reference sequence). After removal of 1 base from V and 8 bases from J, the junction contained 5 bases not matched to a gene. CDR3 length: 15 amino acids. CDR3 sequence (DNA): TGTGCCAGCAGCTTGAGGACAGGGAGCGATTCACCCCTCCACTTT. Amino acids: CASSLRTGSDSPLHF.

This clone showed up many times. V and J are TRBV6-4 and TRBJ2-3, with D maybe TRBD1 (6 bases). CDR1 MRHNA and CDR2 SNTAGT come from the germline V gene. The germline V and J ends were trimmed by 2 bases and 3 bases, with 12 bases remaining between them. The CDR3 spans 15 residues. The DNA of the CDR3 is TGTGCCAGCAGTGACCACCCCGACAGGACAGATACGCAGTATTTT. Translating it yields CASSDHPDRTDTQYF.

This clone was counted many times. The chain carries TRBV7-3 and TRBJ2-2; no clear D. The V gene lost 0 bases and the J gene lost 3 bases, with 8 bases spanning the gap. This CDR3 has 15 residues. Germline V gene sequence: CDR1 SGHTA, CDR2 FQGTGA. For the CDR3, the DNA is TGTGCCAGCAGCTTAACTGGGTTTCACACCGGGGAGCTGTTTTTT. This translates into CASSLTGFHTGELFF.

This clone was found many times. This chain uses TRBV20-1 with TRBJ1-6; D gene unclear. The V end was cut by 6 bases, the J end by 8 bases, with 11 bases between. CDR1 and CDR2 from the germline V gene are DFQATT and SNEGSKA (reference sequence). The CDR3 spans 12 residues. This chain's CDR3 is CSAGRRDSPLHF. Here the CDR3 DNA reads TGCAGTGCAGGTCGGCGGGATTCACCCCTCCACTTT.

This chain uses TRBV6-2 or TRBV6-3 with TRBJ1-4; 8 positions agree with TRBD1. CDR3 length equals 15 residues. The V gene end was trimmed by 6 bases and the J gene end by 7 bases; junction bases not matched to a gene: 10. Germline-derived CDR1 and CDR2 are MNHEY and SVGEGT. CDR3 protein: CASRTTNGQGEKLFF. The DNA of the CDR3 is TGTGCCAGCAGAACTACTAACGGACAGGGTGAAAAACTGTTTTTT.

This clone was counted ten times or more. V usage is TRBV6-7 and J usage is TRBJ2-3; 7 bases map to TRBD1. TRBV6-7 is sorted into the ORF group, with uncertain function. The CDR3 covers 14 residues. Trimming removed 2 bases from V and 2 bases from J; junction bases left unmatched: 1. CDR3 sequence reads: CASSYDRATDTQYF. The CDR3 coding sequence is TGTGCCAGCAGTTACGACAGGGCCACAGATACGCAGTATTTT.

This clone qualifies as medium-sized (0.01 to 0.1%). The chain recombines TRBV15 with TRBJ2-7, with D tentatively TRBD2 (7 bases). The CDR3 runs to 15 residues. V shed 1 base and J shed 2 bases, with 12 bases lying between them. Germline values: CDR1 LNHNV, CDR2 YYDKDF (reference sequence). The DNA of the CDR3 is TGTGCCACCAGCAGAGGGGAGGGGGGGCCCTACGAGCAGTACTTC. Residues: CATSRGEGGPYEQYF.

Many counts were recorded for this clone. The chain couples TRBV4-1 to TRBJ2-7; the D gene is possibly TRBD2 (7 bases). V was clipped by 4 bases and J by 5 bases, with 18 bases between them. The CDR3 is 15 amino acids. Looked up from germline, CDR1 is MGHRA and CDR2 is YSYEKL. The CDR3 protein is CASSLQWGGVDEQYF. The CDR3 nucleotides read TGCGCCAGCAGCCTTCAGTGGGGGGGCGTCGACGAGCAGTACTTC.

This clone was observed many times. J is TRBJ1-6 and V is TRBV11-2, with D maybe TRBD1 (5 bases). V lost 0 bases and J 9 bases, leaving 12 bases between the germline ends. Looked up from germline, CDR1 is SGHAT and CDR2 is FQNNGV. This CDR3 spans 15 amino acids. CDR3: CASSLEPGTASPLHF. Written as DNA, the CDR3 is TGTGCCAGCAGCTTAGAACCGGGGACGGCTTCACCCCTCCACTTT.

This clone showed up many times. V usage is TRBV4-1 and J usage is TRBJ2-3; D is unresolved. V lost 1 base and J 6 bases, leaving 17 bases between the germline ends. The V gene's germline CDR1 is MGHRA and CDR2 YSYEKL. The CDR3 has 16 amino acids. In DNA form, the CDR3 reads TGCGCCAGCAGCCAAGGGAACAATGCACATGTGGATACGCAGTATTTT. Its translation: CASSQGNNAHVDTQYF.

The genes are TRBV9 and TRBJ2-7; 7 positions match TRBD2. Per the germline V gene, CDR1 is SGDLS and CDR2 is YYNGEE. The J segment lost 5 bases and the V segment lost 4 bases, leaving 12 bases of the junction unmatched. The CDR3 extends over 15 amino acids. The CDR3 spells CASSTGTNSYHEQYF. In DNA form, the CDR3 reads TGTGCCAGCAGCACCGGGACTAACTCTTACCACGAGCAGTACTTC.

This clone showed up many times. The chain has TRBV7-9 and TRBJ1-1; the match to TRBD1 covers 7 bases. After removal of 5 bases from V and 8 bases from J, the junction contained 5 bases not matched to a gene. The CDR3 sequence is 12 residues long. CDR1 is SEHNR, CDR2 FQNEAQ, per germline (reference sequence). The CDR3 coding sequence is TGTGCCAGCAGCCTTACGGACAGGGAAGCTTTCTTT. This gives the protein CASSLTDREAFF.

The rearrangement joins TRBV11-2 to TRBJ2-7; 8 nucleotides match TRBD2. The CDR3 runs to 18 residues. Per germline, CDR1 SGHAT and CDR2 FQNNGV. Germline trimming cut 5 bases from V and 6 bases from J; bases unmatched to any gene: 21. CDR3 in amino acids: CASSPGLSGGPGAPEQYF. CDR3 in DNA: TGTGCCAGCAGCCCTGGACTATCGGGAGGGCCAGGGGCACCCGAGCAGTACTTC.

This clone was seen many times. The chain is built from TRBV6-6 and TRBJ1-1; no clear D. V lost 2 bases and J lost 2, with 6 bases in between. The CDR3 is made up of 13 amino acids. Looked up from germline, CDR1 is MNHNY and CDR2 is SVGAGI (reference sequence). CDR3 DNA sequence: TGTGCCAGCAGTTACGACGGTAACACTGAAGCTTTCTTT. Encoded protein: CASSYDGNTEAFF.

This clone was recorded only once. The chain is built from TRBV11-1 and TRBJ2-1; TRBD2 aligns across 13 bases. The length of the CDR3 is 15 residues. The V and J ends lost 7 bases and 7 bases, in that order; junction bases with no gene match: 7. Germline V gives CDR1 SGHAT, CDR2 FQDESV (reference sequence). In DNA form, the CDR3 reads TGTGCCAGCATCCTAGGGACTAGCGGGATTAATGAGCAGTTCTTC. Its translation is CASILGTSGINEQFF.

Many counts were recorded for this clone. The chain has TRBV7-3 and TRBJ2-3, with 10 bases fitting TRBD2. The J segment lost 2 bases and the V segment lost 4 bases, leaving 6 bases of the junction unmatched. CDR1 SGHTA and CDR2 FQGTGA come from the germline V gene. The CDR3 is 16 residues long. The CDR3 DNA follows: TGTGCCAGCAGCTCTGCTAGCGGGGGACTCACAGATACGCAGTATTTT. It encodes CASSSASGGLTDTQYF. Full variable domain (outside the CDR3, taken from reference TRBV7-3 and TRBJ2-3): GAGVSQTPSNKVTEKGKYVELRCDPISGHTALYWYRQSLGQGPEFLIYFQGTGAADDSGLPNDRFFAVRPEGSVSTLKIQRTERGDSAVYLCASSSASGGLTDTQYFGPGTRLTVL.

This clone was observed many times. The chain uses TRBV9 and TRBJ2-2; possible D gene TRBD2, 5 bases. This CDR3 is built from 13 residues. The germline V and J ends were trimmed by 0 bases and 11 bases, with 11 bases remaining between them. From germline, CDR1 is SGDLS and CDR2 YYNGEE. The CDR3 bases are TGTGCCAGCAGCGTAGGAGACTATCAAGAGCTGTTTTTT. Translating gives CASSVGDYQELFF.

This clone showed up many times. This chain uses TRBV5-5 with TRBJ2-7; D is perhaps TRBD1 or TRBD2 (5 bases each). Trimming left V 3 bases short and J 5 bases short, with 6 bases between. Germline V gene sequence: CDR1 SGHKS, CDR2 YYEKEE (reference sequence). The CDR3 is 11 amino acids. The CDR3 region is CASSWGNEQYF. CDR3 bases: TGTGCCAGCAGCTGGGGGAACGAGCAGTACTTC.

There are many counts of this clone. The chain employs TRBV6-4 and TRBJ1-6, with 8 positions matching TRBD1. J was trimmed by 7 bases and V by 0 bases; bases with no gene match: 5. This CDR3 is built from 16 residues. Germline CDR1 MRHNA, CDR2 SNTAGT. CDR3 bases: TGTGCCAGCAGTGACTCTCCCGGGACAGGAAATTCACCCCTCCACTTT. Protein sequence: CASSDSPGTGNSPLHF.

Within the sample, this clone is medium-sized. This chain uses TRBV12-3 or TRBV12-4 with TRBJ2-7; D not resolved. V dropped 5 bases and J dropped 5 bases, with 13 bases sitting between them. The CDR3 length is 13 residues. Here the CDR3 reads CASSHSAADEQYF. The CDR3 DNA reads TGTGCCAGCAGTCACTCGGCCGCCGACGAGCAGTACTTC.